This note documents a single T cell receptor (beta chain) sequence. The data are from a study of blood T cells in healthy people across ages. Per germline, CDR1 DFQATT and CDR2 SNEGSKA (reference sequence). The CDR3 runs to 14 residues. V lost 0 bases and J lost 15; bases outside the gene matches: 6. Aged about 6 to 95, donors were systemically healthy Caucasians from Russia. The second PCR ran roughly 6 to 11 cycles with a sample-barcoded 5' primer and J-beta primers. One entry per CDR3 protein results from TCRdb running MiXCR on the 5' RACE reads. Here the sample spans 730,000 or so distinct CDR3 sequences, 35% to 45% being singletons.

The receptor's source is a woman aged 60-70 years in good health. The rearrangement joins TRBV20-1 to TRBJ2-4; the match to TRBD2 covers 15 bases. Sequences were obtained from blood. The CDR3 loop is CSARDGTSGRRPYF. The CDR3 bases are TGCAGTGCTAGAGACGGGACTAGCGGGAGGCGGCCGTACTTC.